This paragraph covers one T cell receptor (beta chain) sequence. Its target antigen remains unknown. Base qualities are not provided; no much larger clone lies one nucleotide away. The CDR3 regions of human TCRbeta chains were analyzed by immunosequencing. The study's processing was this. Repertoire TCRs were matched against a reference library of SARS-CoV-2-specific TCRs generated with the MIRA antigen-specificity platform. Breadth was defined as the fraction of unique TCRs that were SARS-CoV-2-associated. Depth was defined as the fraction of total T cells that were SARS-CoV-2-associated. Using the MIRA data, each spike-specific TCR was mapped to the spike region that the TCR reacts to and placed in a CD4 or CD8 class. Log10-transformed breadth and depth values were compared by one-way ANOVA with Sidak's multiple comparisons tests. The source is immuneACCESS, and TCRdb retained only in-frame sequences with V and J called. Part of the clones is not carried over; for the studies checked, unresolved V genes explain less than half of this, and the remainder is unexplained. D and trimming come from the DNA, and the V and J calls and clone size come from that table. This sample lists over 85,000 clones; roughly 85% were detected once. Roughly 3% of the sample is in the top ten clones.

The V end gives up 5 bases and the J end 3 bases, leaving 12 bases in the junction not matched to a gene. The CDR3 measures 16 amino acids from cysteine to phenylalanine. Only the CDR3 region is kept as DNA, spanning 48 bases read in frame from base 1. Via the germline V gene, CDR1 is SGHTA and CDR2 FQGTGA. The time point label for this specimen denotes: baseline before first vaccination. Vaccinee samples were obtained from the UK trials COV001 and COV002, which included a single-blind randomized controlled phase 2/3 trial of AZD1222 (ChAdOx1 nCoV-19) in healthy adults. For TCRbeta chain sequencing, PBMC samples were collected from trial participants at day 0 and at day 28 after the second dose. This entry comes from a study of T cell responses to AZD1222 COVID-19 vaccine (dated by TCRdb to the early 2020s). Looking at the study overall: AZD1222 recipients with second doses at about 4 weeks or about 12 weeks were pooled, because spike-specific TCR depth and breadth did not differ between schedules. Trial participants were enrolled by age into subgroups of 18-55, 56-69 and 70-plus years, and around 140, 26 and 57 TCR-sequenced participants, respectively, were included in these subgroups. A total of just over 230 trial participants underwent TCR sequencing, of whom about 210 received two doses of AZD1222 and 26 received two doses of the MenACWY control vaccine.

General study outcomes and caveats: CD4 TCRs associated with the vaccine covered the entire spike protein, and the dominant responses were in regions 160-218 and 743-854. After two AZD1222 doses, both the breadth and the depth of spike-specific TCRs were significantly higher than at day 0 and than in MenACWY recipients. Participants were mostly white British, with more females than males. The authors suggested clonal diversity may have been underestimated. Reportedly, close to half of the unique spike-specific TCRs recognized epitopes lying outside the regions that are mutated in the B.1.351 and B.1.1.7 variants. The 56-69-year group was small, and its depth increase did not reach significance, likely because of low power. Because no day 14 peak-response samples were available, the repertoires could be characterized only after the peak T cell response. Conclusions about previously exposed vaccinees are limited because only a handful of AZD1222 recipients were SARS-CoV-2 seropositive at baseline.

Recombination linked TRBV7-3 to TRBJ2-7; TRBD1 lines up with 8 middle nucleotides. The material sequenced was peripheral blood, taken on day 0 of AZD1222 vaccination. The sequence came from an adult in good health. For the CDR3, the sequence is CASSARPTGESYEQYF. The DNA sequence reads TGTGCCAGCAGCGCCCGACCGACAGGGGAGAGCTACGAGCAGTACTTC.